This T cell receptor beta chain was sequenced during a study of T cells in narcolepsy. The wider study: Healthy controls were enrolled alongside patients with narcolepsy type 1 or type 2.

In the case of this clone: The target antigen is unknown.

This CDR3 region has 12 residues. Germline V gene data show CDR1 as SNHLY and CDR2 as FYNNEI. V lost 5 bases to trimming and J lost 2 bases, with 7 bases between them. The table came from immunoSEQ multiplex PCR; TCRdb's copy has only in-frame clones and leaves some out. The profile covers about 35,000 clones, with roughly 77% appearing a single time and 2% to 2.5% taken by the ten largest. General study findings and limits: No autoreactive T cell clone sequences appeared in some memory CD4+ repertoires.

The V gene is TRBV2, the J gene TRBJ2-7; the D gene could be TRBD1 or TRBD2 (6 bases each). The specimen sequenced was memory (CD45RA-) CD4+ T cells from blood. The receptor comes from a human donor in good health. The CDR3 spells CASSRGAYEQYF. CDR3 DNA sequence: TGTGCCAGCAGTAGGGGGGCCTACGAGCAGTACTTC.